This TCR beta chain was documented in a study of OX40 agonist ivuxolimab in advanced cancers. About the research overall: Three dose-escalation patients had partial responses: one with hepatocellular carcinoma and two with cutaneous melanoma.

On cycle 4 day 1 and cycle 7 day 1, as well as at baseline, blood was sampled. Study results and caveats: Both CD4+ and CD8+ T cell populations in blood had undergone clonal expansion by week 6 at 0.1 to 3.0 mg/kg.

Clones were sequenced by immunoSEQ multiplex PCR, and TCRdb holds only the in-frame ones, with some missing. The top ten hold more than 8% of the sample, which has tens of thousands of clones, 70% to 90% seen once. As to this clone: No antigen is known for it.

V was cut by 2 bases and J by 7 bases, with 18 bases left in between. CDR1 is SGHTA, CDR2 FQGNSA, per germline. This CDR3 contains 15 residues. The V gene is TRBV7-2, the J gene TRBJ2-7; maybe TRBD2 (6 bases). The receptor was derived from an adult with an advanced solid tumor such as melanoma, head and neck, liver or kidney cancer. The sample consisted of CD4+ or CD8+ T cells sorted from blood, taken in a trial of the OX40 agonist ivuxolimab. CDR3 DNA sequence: TGTGCCAGCAGCTTAAGGGGAGCCTTAAGCGGGGAGCAGTACTTC. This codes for CASSLRGALSGEQYF. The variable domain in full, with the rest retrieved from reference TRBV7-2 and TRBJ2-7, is GAGVSQSPSNKVTEKGKDVELRCDPISGHTALYWYRQSLGQGLEFLIYFQGNSAPDKSGLPSDRFSAERTGGSVSTLTIQRTQQEDSAVYLCASSLRGALSGEQYFGPGTRLTVT.